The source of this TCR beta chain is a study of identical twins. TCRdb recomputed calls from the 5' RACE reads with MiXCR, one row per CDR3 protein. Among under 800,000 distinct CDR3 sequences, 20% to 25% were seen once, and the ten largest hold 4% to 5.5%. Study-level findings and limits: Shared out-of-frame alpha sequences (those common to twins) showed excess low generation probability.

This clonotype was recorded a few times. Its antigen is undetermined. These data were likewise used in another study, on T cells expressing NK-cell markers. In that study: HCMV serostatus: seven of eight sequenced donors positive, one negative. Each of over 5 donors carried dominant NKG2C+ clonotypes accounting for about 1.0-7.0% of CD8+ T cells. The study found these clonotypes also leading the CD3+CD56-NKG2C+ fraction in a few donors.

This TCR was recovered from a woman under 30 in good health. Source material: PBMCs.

In DNA, the CDR3 is TGTGCCAGCAGCCTATACAAGGAGCCCTACGAGCAGTACTTC. This translates into CASSLYKEPYEQYF. This chain links TRBV7-9 with TRBJ2-7; D unresolved. Germline V CDR1 and CDR2: SEHNR, FQNEAQ (reference sequence). This CDR3 has 14 residues. The V gene lost 5 bases and the J gene lost 2 bases, with 13 bases spanning the gap.